This is a list of T cell receptor beta chains from one sample in a study of T cell responses to AZD1222 COVID-19 vaccine. Sequencing was performed with immunoSEQ multiplex PCR; in TCRdb, only in-frame clones are kept and a portion is missing. The sample contains approximately 120,000 clones, around 87% of which appear only once. The specimen was peripheral blood, collected 28 days after the second AZD1222 dose. The receptors shown here come from an adult who received the AZD1222 COVID-19 vaccine. Both conserved end residues are trimmed from each CDR3.

>TRBJ2-7|TRBV7-3
ASSLTSRAGVYEQY
>TRBJ1-5|TRBV21-1
ASSKGPTLGPSNQPQH
>TRBJ1-1|TRBV6-2/TRBV6-3
ASSDPTGTENTEAF
>TRBJ2-7|TRBV5-1
ASSLARTSVYEQY
>TRBJ1-6|TRBV30
AGGRAAYNSPLH
>TRBJ2-3|TRBV6-5
ASSYVGRSTDTQY
>TRBJ1-3|TRBV5-5
ASSLGPGSFSGNTIY
>TRBJ1-5|TRBV12-3/TRBV12-4
ASSLEGSQPQH
>TRBJ2-3|TRBV6-5
ASRPAGGRTDTQY
>TRBJ2-1|TRBV5-1
ASMLSGQAAYNEQF
>TRBJ2-3|TRBV7-9
ASSSGVRDTQY
>TRBJ1-3|TRBV6-5
ASSYSKVDGNTIY
>TRBJ1-1|TRBV4-3
ASSQEAAF
>TRBJ1-6|TRBV5-1
ASSPGQGYSPLH
>TRBJ1-1|TRBV24-1
ATSDRRTGEAF
>TRBJ1-3|TRBV9
ASSAHTGDSGNTIY
>TRBJ2-1|TRBV21-1
ASSKVKGTSENEQF
>TRBJ1-5|TRBV3-1/TRBV3-2
ASSQDLTGLQPQH
>TRBJ2-2|TRBV7-3
ASSLTMGGTGELF
>TRBJ1-3|TRBV7-3
ASSLGPTPHSGNTIY
>TRBJ2-1|TRBV29-1
SVERTNNEQF
>TRBJ2-1|TRBV27
ASSYGQASYNEQF
>TRBJ1-6|TRBV7-2
ASSLIRDRSSYNSPLH
>TRBJ1-3|TRBV5-1
ASTSSGIGGNTIY
>TRBJ1-4|TRBV2
ASSESGRTGGGEKLF
>TRBJ2-2|TRBV7-3
ASSLYRGDPTGELF
>TRBJ2-1|TRBV9
ASSPSGTPAYNEQF
>TRBJ1-3|TRBV2
ASSQNQRSTIY
>TRBJ1-4|TRBV24-1
ATSRTGENEKLF
>TRBJ1-2|TRBV27
ASSLGRGGGYT
>TRBJ1-2|TRBV12-3/TRBV12-4
ASSRGGADYT
>TRBJ1-1|TRBV19
ASIEQGVGEAF
>TRBJ2-5|TRBV4-2
ASSQVGPGGTQY
>TRBJ2-5|TRBV25-1
ASSEYRTEGTQY
>TRBJ1-2|TRBV21-1
ASSYRTQGMGLYGYT
>TRBJ1-1|TRBV24-1
ATSDQDRMNTEAF
>TRBJ1-5|TRBV18
ASSREREYQPQH
>TRBJ2-7|TRBV18
ASSPPGDYEQY
>TRBJ1-5|TRBV9
ASSQDGGSNQPQH
>TRBJ2-7|TRBV7-6
ASSLASPGAIYEQY
>TRBJ2-5|TRBV6-2/TRBV6-3
ASSYVTGDQETQY
>TRBJ1-1|TRBV11-3
ASSSDRAPAF
>TRBJ2-3|TRBV5-4
ASSPRENTQY
>TRBJ2-3|TRBV19
ASSPPTGSLSDTQY
>TRBJ2-7|TRBV4-1
ASSQEARGPYEQY
>TRBJ2-3|TRBV4-3
ASSPGLGRDTQY
>TRBJ2-7|TRBV24-1
ATSPLEGHEQY
>TRBJ2-1|TRBV7-3
ASSFYGGSSYNEQF
>TRBJ2-1|TRBV4-1
ASARLAGPWEQF
>TRBJ2-7|TRBV7-2
ASSLGLAAYEQY